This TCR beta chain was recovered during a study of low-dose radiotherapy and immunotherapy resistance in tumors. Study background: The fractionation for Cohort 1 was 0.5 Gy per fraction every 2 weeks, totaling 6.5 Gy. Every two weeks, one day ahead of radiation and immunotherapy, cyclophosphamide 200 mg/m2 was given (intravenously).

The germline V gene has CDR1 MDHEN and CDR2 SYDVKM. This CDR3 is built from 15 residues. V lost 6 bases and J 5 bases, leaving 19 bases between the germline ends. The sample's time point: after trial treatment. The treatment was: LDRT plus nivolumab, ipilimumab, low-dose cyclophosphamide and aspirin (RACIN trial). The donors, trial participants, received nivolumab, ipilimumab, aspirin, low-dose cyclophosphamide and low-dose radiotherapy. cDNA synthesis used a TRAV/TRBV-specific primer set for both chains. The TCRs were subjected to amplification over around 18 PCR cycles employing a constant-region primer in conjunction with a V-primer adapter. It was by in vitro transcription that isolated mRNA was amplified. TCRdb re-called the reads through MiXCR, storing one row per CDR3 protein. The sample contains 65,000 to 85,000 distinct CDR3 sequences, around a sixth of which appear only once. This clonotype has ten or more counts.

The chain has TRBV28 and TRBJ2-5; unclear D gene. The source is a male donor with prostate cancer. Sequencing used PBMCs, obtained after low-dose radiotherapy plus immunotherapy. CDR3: CASSHDLEYRETQYF. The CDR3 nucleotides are TGTGCCAGCAGCCACGATCTGGAGTACCGGGAGACCCAGTACTTC.